The TCR beta chain under discussion was sequenced for a study of shared clonotypes between healthy human individuals. Overall study results and limits: With a few donors compared, roughly 5% of naive CD4 clonotypes were shared. Relative to clonotypes present in all four donors, those not shared had lower generation probabilities.

With 7 bases clipped from V and 6 bases from J, the junction kept 14 bases outside the gene matches. This CDR3 is built from 15 residues. Germline V gene sequence: CDR1 SGHAT, CDR2 FQNNGV. Worth noting for this clone: Its antigen is not identified.

150 to 250 ng DNA, about 28,000 T cell genomes, went into each sorted-subset replicate PCR. Produced via immunoSEQ multiplex PCR; TCRdb's table is partial and in-frame only. Altogether around 1.9 million clones are present, around 93% being singletons, with the ten largest covering less than 2%. Naive CD8 cells were CD45RO-negative, positively selected for CCR7, excluding terminally differentiated effector memory CD45RA+ cells. All the donors were Caucasian adults who lived in Nashville, Tennessee. V is TRBV11-2 and J is TRBJ2-7, with 8 bases fitting TRBD1. The origin of this receptor is a man aged 18 to 29 in good health. Some clones in this sample may be carry-over from other donors' samples. What was sequenced was naive CD8+ T cells from PBMCs. This chain's CDR3 is CASKEITGGIVEQYF. CDR3 DNA sequence: TGTGCCAGCAAGGAGATCACAGGGGGTATAGTCGAGCAGTACTTC.